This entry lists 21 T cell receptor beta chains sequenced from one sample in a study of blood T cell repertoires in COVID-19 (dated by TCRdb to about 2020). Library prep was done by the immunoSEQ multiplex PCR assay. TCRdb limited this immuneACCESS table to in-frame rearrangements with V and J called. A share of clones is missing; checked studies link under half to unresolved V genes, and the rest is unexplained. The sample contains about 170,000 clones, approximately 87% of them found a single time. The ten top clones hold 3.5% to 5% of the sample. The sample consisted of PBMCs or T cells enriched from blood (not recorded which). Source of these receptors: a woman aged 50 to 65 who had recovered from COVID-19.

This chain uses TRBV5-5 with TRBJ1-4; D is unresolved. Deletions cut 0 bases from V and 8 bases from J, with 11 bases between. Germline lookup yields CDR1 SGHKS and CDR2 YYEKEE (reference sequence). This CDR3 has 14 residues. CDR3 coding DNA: TGTGCCAGCAGCTTGGGCCAAAACGAGGAAAAACTGTTTTTT. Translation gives CASSLGQNEEKLFF.

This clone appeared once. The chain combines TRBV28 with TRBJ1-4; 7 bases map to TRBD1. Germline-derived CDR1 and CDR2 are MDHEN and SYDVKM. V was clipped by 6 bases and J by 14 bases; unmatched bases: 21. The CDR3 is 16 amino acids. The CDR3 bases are TGTGCCAGCAGCTCTCCGGACCGACAGGGCCTCATAGGGCTGTTTTTT. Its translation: CASSSPDRQGLIGLFF.

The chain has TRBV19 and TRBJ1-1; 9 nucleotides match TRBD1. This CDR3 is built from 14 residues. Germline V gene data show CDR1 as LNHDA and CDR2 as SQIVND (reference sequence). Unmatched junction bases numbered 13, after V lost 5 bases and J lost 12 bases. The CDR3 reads CASSHPGTGNSTFF. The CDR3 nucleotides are TGTGCCAGTAGTCATCCCGGGACAGGGAATTCAACTTTCTTT.

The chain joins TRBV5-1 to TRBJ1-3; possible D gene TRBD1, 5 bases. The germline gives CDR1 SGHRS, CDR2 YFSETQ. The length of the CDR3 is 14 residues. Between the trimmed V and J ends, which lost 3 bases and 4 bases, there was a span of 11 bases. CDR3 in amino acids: CASSSGSVGNTIYF. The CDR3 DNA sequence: TGCGCCAGCAGCTCAGGGTCAGTCGGAAACACCATATATTTT.

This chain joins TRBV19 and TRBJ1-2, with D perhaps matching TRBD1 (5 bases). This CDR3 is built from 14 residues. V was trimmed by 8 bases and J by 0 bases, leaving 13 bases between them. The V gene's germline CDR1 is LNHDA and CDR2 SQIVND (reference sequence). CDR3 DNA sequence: TGTGCCAGTTCCGGGACGGGAGCTAACTATGGCTACACCTTC. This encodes CASSGTGANYGYTF.

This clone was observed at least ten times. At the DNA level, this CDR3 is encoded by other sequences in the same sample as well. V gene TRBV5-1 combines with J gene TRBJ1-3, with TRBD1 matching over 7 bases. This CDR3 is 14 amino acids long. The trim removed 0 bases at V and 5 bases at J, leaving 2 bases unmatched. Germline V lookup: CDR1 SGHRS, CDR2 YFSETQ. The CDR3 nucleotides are TGCGCCAGCAGCTTGGTAGGGGGCAGAAACACCATATATTTT. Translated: CASSLVGGRNTIYF.

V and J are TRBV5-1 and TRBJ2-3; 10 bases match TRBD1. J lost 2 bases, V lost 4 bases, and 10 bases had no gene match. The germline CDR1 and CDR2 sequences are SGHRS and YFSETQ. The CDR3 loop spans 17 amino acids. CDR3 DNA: TGCGCCAGCAGCACTTCGACAGGGGGCCCGTACACAGATACGCAGTATTTT. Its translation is CASSTSTGGPYTDTQYF.

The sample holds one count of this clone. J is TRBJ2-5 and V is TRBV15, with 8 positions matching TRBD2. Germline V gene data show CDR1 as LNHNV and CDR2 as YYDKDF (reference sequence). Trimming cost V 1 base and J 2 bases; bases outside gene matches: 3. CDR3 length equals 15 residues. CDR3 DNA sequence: TGTGCCACCAGCAGAGGGCGGGGGGCTCAAGAGACCCAGTACTTC. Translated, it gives CATSRGRGAQETQYF. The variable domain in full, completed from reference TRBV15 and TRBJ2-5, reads DAMVIQNPRYQVTQFGKPVTLSCSQTLNHNVMYWYQQKSSQAPKLLFHYYDKDFNNEADTPDNFQSRRPNTSFCFLDIRSPGLGDTAMYLCATSRGRGAQETQYFGPGTRLLVL.

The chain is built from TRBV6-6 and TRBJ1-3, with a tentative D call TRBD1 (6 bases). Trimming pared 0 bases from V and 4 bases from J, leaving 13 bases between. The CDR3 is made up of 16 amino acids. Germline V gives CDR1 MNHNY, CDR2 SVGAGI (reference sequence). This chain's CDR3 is CASSYSRGATGNTIYF. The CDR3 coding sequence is TGTGCCAGCAGTTACTCCAGGGGCGCGACCGGAAACACCATATATTTT.

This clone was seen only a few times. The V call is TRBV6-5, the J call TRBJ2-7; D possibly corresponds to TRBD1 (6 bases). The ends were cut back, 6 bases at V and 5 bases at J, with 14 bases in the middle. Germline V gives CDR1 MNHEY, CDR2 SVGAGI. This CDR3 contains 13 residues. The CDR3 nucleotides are TGTGCCAGCAGGAGCACAGGGTCACACGAGCAGTACGTC. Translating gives CASRSTGSHEQYV.

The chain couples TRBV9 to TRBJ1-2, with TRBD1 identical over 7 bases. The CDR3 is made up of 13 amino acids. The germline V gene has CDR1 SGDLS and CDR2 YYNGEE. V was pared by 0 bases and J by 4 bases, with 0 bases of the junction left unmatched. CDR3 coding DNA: TGTGCCAGCAGCGTAGCAGGGGGCTATGGCTACACCTTC. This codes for CASSVAGGYGYTF.

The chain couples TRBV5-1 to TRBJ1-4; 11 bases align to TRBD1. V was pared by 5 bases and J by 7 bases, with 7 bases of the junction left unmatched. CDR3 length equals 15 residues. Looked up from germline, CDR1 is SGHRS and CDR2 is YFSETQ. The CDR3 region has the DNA TGCGCCAGCAGGGAACTCGGGACAGGGGGTGAAAAACTGTTTTTT. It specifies CASRELGTGGEKLFF.

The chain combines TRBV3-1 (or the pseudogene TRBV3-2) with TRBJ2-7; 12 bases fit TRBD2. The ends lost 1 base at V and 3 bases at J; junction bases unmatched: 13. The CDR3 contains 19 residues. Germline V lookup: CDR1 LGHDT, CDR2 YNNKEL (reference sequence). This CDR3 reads CASSQGGKGLAGSLYEQYV. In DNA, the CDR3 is TGTGCCAGCAGCCAAGGGGGGAAAGGACTAGCGGGGTCCCTCTACGAGCAGTACGTC.

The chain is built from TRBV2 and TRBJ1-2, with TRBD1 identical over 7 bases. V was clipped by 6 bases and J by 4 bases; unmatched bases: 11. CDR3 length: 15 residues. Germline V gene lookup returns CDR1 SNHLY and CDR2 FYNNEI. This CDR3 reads CASRGRGQSAYGYTF. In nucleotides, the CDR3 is TGTGCCAGCAGGGGGCGGGGACAGTCAGCCTATGGCTACACCTTC.

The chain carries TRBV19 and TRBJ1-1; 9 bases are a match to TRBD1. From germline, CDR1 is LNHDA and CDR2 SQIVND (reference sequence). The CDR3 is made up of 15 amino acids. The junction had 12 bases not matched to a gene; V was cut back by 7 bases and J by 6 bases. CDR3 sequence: CASIRTGQGAPEAFF. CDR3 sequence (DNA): TGTGCCAGTATTCGTACGGGACAGGGAGCCCCTGAAGCTTTCTTT.

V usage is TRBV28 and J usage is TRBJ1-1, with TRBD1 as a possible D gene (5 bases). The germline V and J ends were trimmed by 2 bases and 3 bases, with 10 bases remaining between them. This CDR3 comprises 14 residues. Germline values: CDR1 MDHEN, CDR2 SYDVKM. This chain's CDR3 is CASSLDDRHTEAFF. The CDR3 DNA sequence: TGTGCCAGCAGTTTAGACGACAGACACACTGAAGCTTTCTTT.

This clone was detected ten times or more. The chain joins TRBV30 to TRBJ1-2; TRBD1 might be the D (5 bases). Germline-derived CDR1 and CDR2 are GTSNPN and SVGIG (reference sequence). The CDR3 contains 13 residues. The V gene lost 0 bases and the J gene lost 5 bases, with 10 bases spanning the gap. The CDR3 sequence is CAWSVKAGYGYTF. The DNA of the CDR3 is TGTGCCTGGAGTGTTAAGGCAGGGTATGGCTACACCTTC.

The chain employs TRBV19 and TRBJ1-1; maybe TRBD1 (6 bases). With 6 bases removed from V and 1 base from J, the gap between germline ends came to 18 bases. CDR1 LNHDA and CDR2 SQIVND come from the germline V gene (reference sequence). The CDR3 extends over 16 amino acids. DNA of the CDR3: TGTGCCAGTAGAGCCGGGACACAAGGATCGAACACTGAAGCTTTCTTT. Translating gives CASRAGTQGSNTEAFF. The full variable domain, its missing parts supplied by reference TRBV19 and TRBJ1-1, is DGGITQSPKYLFRKEGQNVTLSCEQNLNHDAMYWYRQDPGQGLRLIYYSQIVNDFQKGDIAEGYSVSREKKESFPLTVTSAQKNPTAFYLCASRAGTQGSNTEAFFGQGTRLTVV.

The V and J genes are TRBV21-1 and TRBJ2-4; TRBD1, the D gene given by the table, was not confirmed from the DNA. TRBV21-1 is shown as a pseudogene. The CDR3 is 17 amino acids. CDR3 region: CASSKRDPSWDRNIQYF. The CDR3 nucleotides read TGTGCCAGCAGCAAAAGGGATCCTTCGTGGGACAGGAACATTCAGTACTTC.

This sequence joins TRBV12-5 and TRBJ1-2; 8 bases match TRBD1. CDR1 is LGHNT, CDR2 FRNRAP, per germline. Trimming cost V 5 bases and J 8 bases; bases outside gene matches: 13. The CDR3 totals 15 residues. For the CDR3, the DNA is TGTGCTAGTGGTGATCCTAGGACAGGGCGCGGAGGCTACACCTTC. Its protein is CASGDPRTGRGGYTF.

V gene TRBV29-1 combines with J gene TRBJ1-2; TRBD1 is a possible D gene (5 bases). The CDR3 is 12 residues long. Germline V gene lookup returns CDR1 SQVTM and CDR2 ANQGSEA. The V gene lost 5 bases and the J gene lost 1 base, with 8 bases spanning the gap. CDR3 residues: CSVLGGNYGYTF. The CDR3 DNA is TGCAGCGTTCTCGGGGGTAACTATGGCTACACCTTC.